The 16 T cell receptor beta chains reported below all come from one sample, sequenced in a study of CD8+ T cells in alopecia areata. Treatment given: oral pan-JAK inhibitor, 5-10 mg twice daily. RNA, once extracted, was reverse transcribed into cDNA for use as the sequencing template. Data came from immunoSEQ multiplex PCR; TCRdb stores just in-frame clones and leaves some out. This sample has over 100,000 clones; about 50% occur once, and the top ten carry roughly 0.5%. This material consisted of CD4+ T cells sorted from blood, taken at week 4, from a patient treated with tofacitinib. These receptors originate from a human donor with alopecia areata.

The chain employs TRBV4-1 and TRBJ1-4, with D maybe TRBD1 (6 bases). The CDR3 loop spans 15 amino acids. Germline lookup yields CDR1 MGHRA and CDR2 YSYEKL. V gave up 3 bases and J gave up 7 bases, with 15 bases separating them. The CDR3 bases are TGCGCCAGCAGCCAGCTGGGCAGGGGTGGTGAAAAACTGTTTTTT. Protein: CASSQLGRGGEKLFF.

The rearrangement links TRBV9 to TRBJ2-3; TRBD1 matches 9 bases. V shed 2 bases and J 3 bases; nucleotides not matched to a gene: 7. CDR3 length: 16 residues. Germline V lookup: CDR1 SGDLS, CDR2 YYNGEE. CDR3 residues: CASSVPGQGATDTQYF. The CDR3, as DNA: TGTGCCAGCAGCGTCCCGGGACAGGGAGCTACAGATACGCAGTATTTT.

CDR3 in DNA: TGCGCCAGCAGCCAAGCGTCCTGGACGGGGATGAACACTGAAGCTTTCTTT. It encodes CASSQASWTGMNTEAFF. V and J are TRBV4-1 and TRBJ1-1, with D unclear. This CDR3 contains 17 residues. Germline V gives CDR1 MGHRA, CDR2 YSYEKL. V gave up 1 base and J gave up 0 bases, with 15 bases separating them.

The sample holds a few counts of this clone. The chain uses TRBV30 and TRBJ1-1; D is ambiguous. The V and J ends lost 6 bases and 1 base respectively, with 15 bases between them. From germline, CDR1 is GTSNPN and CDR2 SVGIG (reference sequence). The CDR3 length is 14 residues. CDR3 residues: CACIKGPTNTEAFF. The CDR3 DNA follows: TGTGCCTGCATAAAGGGTCCGACGAACACTGAAGCTTTCTTT.

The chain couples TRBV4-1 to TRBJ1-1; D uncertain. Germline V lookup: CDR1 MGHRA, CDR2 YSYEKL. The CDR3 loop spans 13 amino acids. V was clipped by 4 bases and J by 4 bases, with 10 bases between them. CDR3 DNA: TGCGCCAGCAGCCTAACACTGGGCACTGAAGCTTTCTTT. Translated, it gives CASSLTLGTEAFF.

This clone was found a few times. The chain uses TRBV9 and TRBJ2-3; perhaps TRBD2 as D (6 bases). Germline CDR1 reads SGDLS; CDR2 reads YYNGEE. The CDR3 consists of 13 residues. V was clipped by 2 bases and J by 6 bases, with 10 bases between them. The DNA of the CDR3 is TGTGCCAGCAGCGTGGCGGGGCGGGATACGCAGTATTTT. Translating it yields CASSVAGRDTQYF.

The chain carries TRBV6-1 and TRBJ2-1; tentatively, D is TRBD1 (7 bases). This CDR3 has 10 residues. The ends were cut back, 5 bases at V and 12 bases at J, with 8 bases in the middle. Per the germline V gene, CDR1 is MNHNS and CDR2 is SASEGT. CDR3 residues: CASSQGGQFF. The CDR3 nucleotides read TGTGCCAGCAGTCAGGGGGGGCAGTTCTTC.

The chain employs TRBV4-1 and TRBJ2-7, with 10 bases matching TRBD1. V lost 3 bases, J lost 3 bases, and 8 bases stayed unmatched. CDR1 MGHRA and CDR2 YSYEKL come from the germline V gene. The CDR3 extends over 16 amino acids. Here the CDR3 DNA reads TGCGCCAGCAGCCAGTATCCGGGACAGGGGATCTACGAGCAGTACTTC. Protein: CASSQYPGQGIYEQYF.

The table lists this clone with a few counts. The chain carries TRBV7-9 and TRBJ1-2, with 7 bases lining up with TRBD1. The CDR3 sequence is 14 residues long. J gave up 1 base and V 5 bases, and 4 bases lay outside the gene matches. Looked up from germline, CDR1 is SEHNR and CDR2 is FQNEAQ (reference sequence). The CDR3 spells CASSTQGVNYGYTF. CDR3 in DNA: TGTGCCAGCAGCACTCAGGGGGTTAACTATGGCTACACCTTC.

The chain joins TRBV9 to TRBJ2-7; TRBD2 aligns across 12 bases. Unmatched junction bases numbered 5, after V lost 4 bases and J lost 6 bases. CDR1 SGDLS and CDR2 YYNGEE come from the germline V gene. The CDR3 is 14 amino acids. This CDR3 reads CASSLEGLAGEQYF. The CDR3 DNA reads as TGTGCCAGCAGCCTCGAGGGACTAGCGGGCGAGCAGTACTTC. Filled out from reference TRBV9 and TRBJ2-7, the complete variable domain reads DSGVTQTPKHLITATGQRVTLRCSPRSGDLSVYWYQQSLDQGLQFLIQYYNGEERAKGNILERFSAQQFPDLHSELNLSSLELGDSALYFCASSLEGLAGEQYFGPGTRLTVT.

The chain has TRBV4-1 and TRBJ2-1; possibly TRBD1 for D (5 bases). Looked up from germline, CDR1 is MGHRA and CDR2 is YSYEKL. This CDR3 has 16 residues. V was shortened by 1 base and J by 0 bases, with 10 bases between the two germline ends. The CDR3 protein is CASSQVQGLSYNEQFF. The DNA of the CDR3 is TGCGCCAGCAGCCAAGTTCAGGGTCTCTCCTACAATGAGCAGTTCTTC.

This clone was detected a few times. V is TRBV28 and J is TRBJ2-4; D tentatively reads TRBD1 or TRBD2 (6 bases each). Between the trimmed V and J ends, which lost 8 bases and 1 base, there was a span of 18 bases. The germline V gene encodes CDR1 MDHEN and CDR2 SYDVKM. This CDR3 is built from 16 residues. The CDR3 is CASPIRGLGAKNIQYF. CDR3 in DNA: TGTGCCAGCCCCATTCGGGGGCTTGGGGCCAAAAACATTCAGTACTTC.

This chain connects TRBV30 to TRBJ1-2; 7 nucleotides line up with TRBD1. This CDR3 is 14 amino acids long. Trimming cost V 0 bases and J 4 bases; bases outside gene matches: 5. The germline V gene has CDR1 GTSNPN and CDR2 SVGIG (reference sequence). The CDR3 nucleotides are TGTGCCTGGAGTGTAGGACAGGCCCCCTATGGCTACACCTTC. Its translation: CAWSVGQAPYGYTF.

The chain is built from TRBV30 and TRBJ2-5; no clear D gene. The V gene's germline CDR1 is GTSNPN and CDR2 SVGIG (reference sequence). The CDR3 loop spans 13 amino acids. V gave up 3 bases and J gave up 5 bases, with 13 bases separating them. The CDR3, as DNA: TGTGCCTGGAGAACGACGGTGGGGGAGACCCAGTACTTC. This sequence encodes CAWRTTVGETQYF.

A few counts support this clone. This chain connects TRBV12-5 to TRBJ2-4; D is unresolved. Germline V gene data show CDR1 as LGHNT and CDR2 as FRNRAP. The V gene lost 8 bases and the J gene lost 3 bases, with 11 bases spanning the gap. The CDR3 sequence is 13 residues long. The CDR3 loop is CASSHNDKNIQYF. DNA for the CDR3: TGTGCTAGTTCCCATAATGACAAAAACATTCAGTACTTC.

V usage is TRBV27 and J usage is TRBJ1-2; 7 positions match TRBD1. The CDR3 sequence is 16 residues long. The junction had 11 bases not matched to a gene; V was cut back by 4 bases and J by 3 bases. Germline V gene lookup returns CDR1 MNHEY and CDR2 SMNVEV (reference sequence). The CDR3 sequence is CASSYRDSEAYYGYTF. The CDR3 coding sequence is TGTGCCAGCAGTTACCGGGACAGCGAAGCCTACTATGGCTACACCTTC.